Each of the 26 T cell receptor beta chains below was sequenced from the same sample in a study of post-analysis software for immune sequencing data. Study results and caveats: In patients, TRBV5-6, TRBV5-1 and TRBV20-1 belonged to four or five TRBV segments found more frequently than in controls.

For these receptors, no antigen is known. Every TCR beta cDNA library bore unique molecular identifiers. TCRdb fed the PCR reads into MiXCR, producing one record per CDR3 protein. The sample lists 380,000 or so distinct CDR3 sequences; roughly 38% were seen once. Sequenced input: blood. These receptors originate from a girl between 10 and 17 years old with multiple sclerosis.

The V gene is TRBV12-3 or TRBV12-4, the J gene TRBJ1-2, with a weak D call TRBD1 (6 bases). Trimming took 6 bases from V and 5 from J, leaving 10 bases between them. The CDR3 runs to 12 residues. DNA of the CDR3: TGTGCCAGCAGCAGGACAGAATATGGCTACACCTTC. This gives the protein CASSRTEYGYTF.

The rearrangement links TRBV7-2 to TRBJ2-4, with 8 positions matching TRBD2. V shed 1 base, J shed 3 bases, and the junction held 2 bases outside the gene matches. The germline CDR1 and CDR2 sequences are SGHTA and FQGNSA. The CDR3 consists of 15 residues. The CDR3 DNA sequence: TGTGCCAGCAGCTTAGATCTAGCGGGCAAAAACATTCAGTACTTC. Its protein is CASSLDLAGKNIQYF. The whole variable domain, remainder taken from reference TRBV7-2 and TRBJ2-4, is GAGVSQSPSNKVTEKGKDVELRCDPISGHTALYWYRQSLGQGLEFLIYFQGNSAPDKSGLPSDRFSAERTGGSVSTLTIQRTQQEDSAVYLCASSLDLAGKNIQYFGAGTRLSVL.

The chain joins TRBV29-1 to TRBJ2-3, with no clear D. The V gene's germline CDR1 is SQVTM and CDR2 ANQGSEA. Trimming left V 3 bases short and J 6 bases short, with 19 bases between. The CDR3 runs to 15 residues. CDR3 sequence reads: CSVEALVGIWDTQYF. The CDR3 coding sequence is TGCAGCGTTGAGGCGCTAGTGGGGATTTGGGATACGCAGTATTTT.

This clonotype has only a few counts. The chain has TRBV4-1 and TRBJ1-2; 8 bases align to TRBD1. Germline CDR1 is MGHRA and CDR2 is YSYEKL. The CDR3 runs 14 residues. V gave up 0 bases and J gave up 7 bases; unmatched junction bases: 4. In DNA, the CDR3 is TGCGCCAGCAGCCAAGACAGGGGGCATCGTGGCTACACCTTC. This gives the protein CASSQDRGHRGYTF.

The chain couples TRBV12-3 or TRBV12-4 to TRBJ1-1; 9 nucleotides match TRBD1. V lost 5 bases, J lost 0 bases, and 4 bases stayed unmatched. The CDR3 is made up of 15 amino acids. The CDR3 bases are TGTGCCAGCAGTCCACGGACAGGGGTGAACACTGAAGCTTTCTTT. It encodes CASSPRTGVNTEAFF.

The chain recombines TRBV12-3 or TRBV12-4 with TRBJ2-1; no reliable D call. The CDR3 is made up of 15 amino acids. Between the trimmed V and J ends, which lost 2 bases and 3 bases, there was a span of 11 bases. CDR3 in DNA: TGTGCCAGCAGTTTAAGGGCTTCCCTCTACAATGAGCAGTTCTTC. It yields the protein CASSLRASLYNEQFF.

The chain employs TRBV20-1 and TRBJ2-5, with a weak D call TRBD2 (5 bases). Trimming removed 6 bases from V and 9 bases from J, with 17 bases in between. This CDR3 spans 12 amino acids. The germline CDR1 and CDR2 sequences are DFQATT and SNEGSKA (reference sequence). The CDR3 coding sequence is TGCAGTGCCCAGTCCAGGCCGAGGGCCCAGTACTTC. Its protein product is CSAQSRPRAQYF.

This clonotype was counted a few times. The chain links TRBV6-5 to TRBJ1-2, with a possible D match to TRBD1 (5 bases). CDR3 length: 13 amino acids. Trimming took 2 bases from V and 8 from J, leaving 12 bases between them. The germline gives CDR1 MNHEY, CDR2 SVGAGI. CDR3 region: CASSYITGSGYTF. The CDR3 DNA reads as TGTGCCAGCAGTTACATTACAGGAAGCGGCTACACCTTC.

The chain joins TRBV3-1 to TRBJ1-3; D perhaps matches TRBD1 (5 bases). Germline CDR1 reads LGHDT; CDR2 reads YNNKEL (reference sequence). The length of the CDR3 is 16 residues. The ends were cut back, 4 bases at V and 2 bases at J, with 15 bases in the middle. CDR3 sequence: CASSPRGGQPGNTIYF. CDR3 nucleotide sequence: TGTGCCAGCAGCCCAAGGGGAGGGCAGCCTGGAAACACCATATATTTT. The whole variable domain, filled in from reference TRBV3-1 and TRBJ1-3, reads DTAVSQTPKYLVTQMGNDKSIKCEQNLGHDTMYWYKQDSKKFLKIMFSYNNKELIINETVPNRFSPKSPDKAHLNLHINSLELGDSAVYFCASSPRGGQPGNTIYFGEGSWLTVV.

CDR3 amino acids: CASSVQAGAFQETQYF. The DNA for the CDR3 is TGTGCCAGCAGTGTTCAGGCAGGGGCATTCCAAGAGACCCAGTACTTC. V gene TRBV25-1 combines with J gene TRBJ2-5, with D possibly TRBD1 on 6 matching bases. CDR3 length: 16 amino acids. CDR1 and CDR2 (germline): MGHDK, SYGVNS. Trimming took off 4 bases at V and 1 base at J, with 16 bases between the two ends.

This clonotype came up once. The germline gene is not matched at one end of the junction; a read error may be the cause. The chain joins TRBV28 to TRBJ2-6; a possible D gene is TRBD1 (5 bases). The CDR3 is 14 amino acids. In germline, CDR1 is MDHEN, CDR2 SYDVKM. The CDR3 reads CASTTPSGANVRTF. CDR3 coding DNA: TGTGCCAGCACCACCCCTTCTGGGGCCAACGTCCGGACTTTC.

The chain has TRBV10-3 and TRBJ2-1; 11 positions match TRBD2. The trim removed 3 bases at V and 1 base at J, leaving 2 bases unmatched. CDR1 and CDR2 (germline): ENHRY, SYGVKD. The CDR3 extends over 16 amino acids. CDR3 nucleotide sequence: TGTGCCATCAGTGATTCTAGCGGGGGGTCCTACAATGAGCAGTTCTTC. Amino acid sequence: CAISDSSGGSYNEQFF.

CDR3 loop: CASSSTGQGGSEQYF. The CDR3 region has the DNA TGTGCCAGCAGTTCAACGGGACAGGGAGGGTCCGAGCAGTACTTC. The chain carries TRBV12-3 or TRBV12-4 and TRBJ2-5, with 9 bases fitting TRBD1. The end of the DNA is better explained by TRBJ2-7, so the J call may be wrong. This CDR3 spans 15 amino acids.

Here the CDR3 reads CASSPGTSGETQYF. The CDR3 bases are TGTGCCAGCAGCCCCGGGACTAGCGGGGAGACGCAGTATTTT. V and J are TRBV7-9 and TRBJ2-3; 13 bases align to TRBD2. There are 14 residues in the CDR3. J was trimmed by 9 bases and V by 5 bases; bases with no gene match: 5. Germline V gene sequence: CDR1 SEHNR, CDR2 FQNEAQ (reference sequence).

This rearrangement joins TRBV20-1 to TRBJ2-7; D is unclear. The J call could be wrong; TRBJ2-5 is a better fit for the DNA end. The CDR3 extends over 12 amino acids. Per germline, CDR1 DFQATT and CDR2 SNEGSKA (reference sequence). CDR3 protein: CSSIAVSETQYF. The DNA of the CDR3 is TGCAGTTCGATCGCAGTTAGCGAGACCCAGTACTTC.

This clonotype was seen only a few times. The chain couples TRBV7-2 to TRBJ2-5; D gene ambiguous. Germline CDR1 SGHTA, CDR2 FQGNSA. CDR3 length equals 13 residues. V was cut by 5 bases and J by 7 bases, with 14 bases left in between. The CDR3 protein is CASSDRRGGTQYF. In DNA form, the CDR3 reads TGTGCCAGCAGCGATCGTCGCGGCGGGACCCAGTACTTC.

Regarding this clonotype: A read error may be the cause here, since a much bigger clone is one base away. The rearrangement joins TRBV29-1 to TRBJ2-5; 8 nucleotides match TRBD1. Gene TRBJ2-1 matches the end of the DNA better, so the J call may be wrong. The germline CDR1 and CDR2 sequences are SQVTM and ANQGSEA. CDR3 length: 13 amino acids. Here the CDR3 reads CSVLKQGEETQFF. DNA for the CDR3: TGCAGCGTTCTAAAACAGGGGGAAGAGACCCAGTTCTTC.

The chain carries TRBV20-1 and TRBJ2-5, with TRBD2 matching 10 bases. Germline CDR1 DFQATT, CDR2 SNEGSKA (reference sequence). This CDR3 spans 13 amino acids. V lost 5 bases, J lost 7 bases, and 7 bases stayed unmatched. The CDR3 protein is CSAGPSGGGTQYF. The CDR3 nucleotides read TGCAGTGCTGGTCCTAGCGGGGGTGGGACCCAGTACTTC.

This clonotype was recorded a few times. This chain links TRBV30 with TRBJ2-5; D may be TRBD2 (6 bases). CDR3 length: 12 amino acids. V lost 2 bases, J lost 5 bases, and 9 bases lay in between. CDR1 and CDR2 from the germline V gene are GTSNPN and SVGIG (reference sequence). The CDR3 DNA reads TGTGCCTGGAGTCAGGCGGGGGAGACCCAGTACTTC. Translation: CAWSQAGETQYF.

This clonotype was seen more than once but under ten times. The V gene is TRBV2, the J gene TRBJ2-1; a possible D gene is TRBD2 (6 bases). The germline CDR1 and CDR2 sequences are SNHLY and FYNNEI. The CDR3 is 15 residues long. The V end lost 7 bases, the J end lost 0 bases, and 13 bases lay between the germline ends. The CDR3 loop is CASNRDSSSYNEQFF. CDR3 coding DNA: TGTGCCAGCAATCGGGACTCTAGCTCCTACAATGAGCAGTTCTTC.

In its sample, this clonotype was seen a few times. This sequence joins TRBV7-4 and TRBJ2-5; tentative D call: TRBD2 (7 bases). This CDR3 is 16 amino acids long. The V gene's germline CDR1 is SGHVT and CDR2 SQSDAQ. Trimming took 5 bases from V and 5 from J, leaving 21 bases between them. The CDR3 loop reads CASSGQGGGWIETQYF. CDR3 bases: TGTGCCAGCAGCGGCCAGGGCGGGGGCTGGATCGAGACCCAGTACTTC. Drawing the rest from reference TRBV7-4 and TRBJ2-5, the complete variable domain is GAGVSQSPRYKVAKRGRDVALRCDSISGHVTLYWYRQTLGQGSEVLTYSQSDAQRDKSGRPSGRFSAERPERSVSTLKIQRTEQGDSAVYLCASSGQGGGWIETQYFGPGTRLLVL.

This clonotype was counted only a few times. The genes are TRBV7-2 and TRBJ2-5, with 8 bases that match TRBD1. V trimming: 0 bases; J trimming: 5 bases; junction bases outside the gene matches: 5. CDR1 and CDR2 from the germline V gene are SGHTA and FQGNSA. The CDR3 sequence is 15 residues long. CDR3 loop: CASSLAGTGTETQYF. CDR3 nucleotides: TGTGCCAGCAGCTTAGCAGGGACAGGCACTGAGACCCAGTACTTC.

The rearrangement uses TRBV5-1 and TRBJ1-6, with TRBD1 as a possible D gene (5 bases). Trimming stripped 3 bases from V and 10 bases from J, with 17 bases between. Germline CDR1 reads SGHRS; CDR2 reads YFSETQ. The CDR3 consists of 15 residues. The chain's CDR3 is CASSSANLGESPLHF. The DNA of the CDR3 is TGCGCCAGCAGCTCGGCCAACCTAGGGGAGTCACCCCTCCACTTT.

The V call is TRBV20-1, the J call TRBJ2-1, with TRBD1 matching 7 bases. The CDR3 is 14 amino acids. Germline trimming cut 6 bases from V and 6 bases from J; bases unmatched to any gene: 11. Germline V gene sequence: CDR1 DFQATT, CDR2 SNEGSKA (reference sequence). CDR3 amino acids: CSAVDRSVGNEQFF. The CDR3 DNA is TGCAGTGCCGTGGACAGGTCGGTGGGCAATGAGCAGTTCTTC.

This sequence joins TRBV5-1 and TRBJ2-5, with a possible D match to TRBD2 (5 bases). V was cut by 0 bases and J by 11 bases, with 14 bases left in between. The germline gives CDR1 SGHRS, CDR2 YFSETQ. The CDR3 extends over 13 amino acids. The CDR3 bases are TGCGCCAGCAGCTTGGGGGCCGCCGGGGAACAGTACTTC. Encoded protein: CASSLGAAGEQYF.

V and J are TRBV6-5 and TRBJ1-2; maybe TRBD1 (5 bases). V was clipped by 3 bases and J by 3 bases, with 11 bases between them. The CDR3 runs 14 residues. Germline lookup yields CDR1 MNHEY and CDR2 SVGAGI. The CDR3 loop reads CASSYRGSDYGYTF. As DNA, the CDR3 is TGTGCCAGCAGTTATAGGGGATCGGACTATGGCTACACCTTC.